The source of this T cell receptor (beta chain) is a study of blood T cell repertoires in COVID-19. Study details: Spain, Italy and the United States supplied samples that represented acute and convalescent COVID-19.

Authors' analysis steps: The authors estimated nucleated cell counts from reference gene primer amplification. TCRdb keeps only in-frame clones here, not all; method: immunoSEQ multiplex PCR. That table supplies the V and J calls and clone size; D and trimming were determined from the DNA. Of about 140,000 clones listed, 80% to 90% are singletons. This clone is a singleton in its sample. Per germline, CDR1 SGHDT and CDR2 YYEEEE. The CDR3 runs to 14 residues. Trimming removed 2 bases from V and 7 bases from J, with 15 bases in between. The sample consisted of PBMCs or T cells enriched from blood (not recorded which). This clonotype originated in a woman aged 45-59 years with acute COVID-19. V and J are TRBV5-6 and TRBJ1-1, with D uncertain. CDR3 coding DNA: TGTGCCAGCAGCTTAGAACCGACACCCGGTGAAGCTTTCTTT. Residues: CASSLEPTPGEAFF.